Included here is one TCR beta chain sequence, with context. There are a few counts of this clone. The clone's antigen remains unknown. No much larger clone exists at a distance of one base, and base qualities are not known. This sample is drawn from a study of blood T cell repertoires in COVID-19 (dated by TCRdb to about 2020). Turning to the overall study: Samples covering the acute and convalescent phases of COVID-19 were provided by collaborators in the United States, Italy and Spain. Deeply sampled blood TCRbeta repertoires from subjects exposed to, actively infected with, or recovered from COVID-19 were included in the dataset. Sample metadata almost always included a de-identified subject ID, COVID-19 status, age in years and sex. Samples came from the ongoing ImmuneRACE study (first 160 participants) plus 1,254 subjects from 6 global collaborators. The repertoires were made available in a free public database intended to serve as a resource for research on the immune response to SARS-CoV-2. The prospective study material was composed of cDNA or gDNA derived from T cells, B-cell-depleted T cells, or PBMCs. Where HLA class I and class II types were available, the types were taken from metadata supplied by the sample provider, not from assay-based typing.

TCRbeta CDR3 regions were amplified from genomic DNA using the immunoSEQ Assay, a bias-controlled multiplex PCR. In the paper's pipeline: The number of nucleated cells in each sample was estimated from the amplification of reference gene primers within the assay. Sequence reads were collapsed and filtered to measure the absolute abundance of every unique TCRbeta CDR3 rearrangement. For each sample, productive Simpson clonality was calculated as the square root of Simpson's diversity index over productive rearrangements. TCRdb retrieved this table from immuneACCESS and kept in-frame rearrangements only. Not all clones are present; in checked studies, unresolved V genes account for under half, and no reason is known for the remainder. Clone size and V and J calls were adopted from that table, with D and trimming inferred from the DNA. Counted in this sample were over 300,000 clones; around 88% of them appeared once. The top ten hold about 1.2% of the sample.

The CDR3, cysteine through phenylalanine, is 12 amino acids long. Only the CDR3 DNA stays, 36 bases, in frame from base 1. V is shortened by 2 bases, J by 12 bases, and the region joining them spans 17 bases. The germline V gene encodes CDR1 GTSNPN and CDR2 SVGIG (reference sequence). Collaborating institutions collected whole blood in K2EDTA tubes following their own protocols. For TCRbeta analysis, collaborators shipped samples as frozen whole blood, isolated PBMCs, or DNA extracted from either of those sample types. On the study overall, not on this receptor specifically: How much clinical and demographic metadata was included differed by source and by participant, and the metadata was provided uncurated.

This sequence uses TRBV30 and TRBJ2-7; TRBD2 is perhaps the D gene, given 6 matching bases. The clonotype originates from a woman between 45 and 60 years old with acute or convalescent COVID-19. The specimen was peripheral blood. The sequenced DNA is TGTGCCTGGAGTCCCTCGGGACTCGCCGGGTACTTC. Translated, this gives CAWSPSGLAGYF. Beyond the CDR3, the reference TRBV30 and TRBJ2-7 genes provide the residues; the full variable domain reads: SQTIHQWPATLVQPVGSPLSLECTVEGTSNPNLYWYRQAAGRGLQLLFYSVGIGQISSEVPQNLSASRPQDRQFILSSKKLLLSDSGFYLCAWSPSGLAGYFGPGTRLTVT.